The 32 T cell receptor beta chains given below trace back to one sample, sequenced in a study of read filtering for tumor transcriptome and immune sequencing. Molecular barcoded adaptors covering alpha/delta and beta/gamma chains were used on approximately 400 ng RNA. TCRdb ran MiXCR on the reads and lists one entry per CDR3 protein. The data show about 90,000 distinct CDR3 sequences, around an eighth seen once. Sequenced material: a population of CD138-negative cells sorted from bone marrow. The receptors shown here come from a donor aged 40 or older with multiple myeloma.

This clonotype occurred many times. CDR3 in amino acids: CASSLDREVAAYEQYF. As DNA, the CDR3 is TGTGCCAGCAGCTTAGATAGAGAGGTGGCCGCCTACGAGCAGTACTTC. The gene calls are TRBV11-2 and TRBJ2-7; D gene uncertain. CDR1 and CDR2 from the germline V gene are SGHAT and FQNNGV. This CDR3 spans 16 amino acids. Trimming shortened V by 0 bases and J by 2 bases, and 14 bases separated the two germline ends.

This clonotype was recorded at least ten times. The J gene is TRBJ1-5, the V gene TRBV19; D may be TRBD1 (6 bases). Germline lookup yields CDR1 LNHDA and CDR2 SQIVND (reference sequence). The CDR3 is 13 amino acids. The germline V and J ends were trimmed by 6 bases and 9 bases, with 15 bases remaining between them. CDR3 nucleotides: TGTGCCAGTAGGGTGGGACATACGATGCCCCAGCATTTT. Translated, it gives CASRVGHTMPQHF.

Of note for this clonotype: Given a much more abundant clone one base away, this may be a read error. The V gene is TRBV5-1, the J gene TRBJ1-5; D is unclear. CDR1 and CDR2 from the germline V gene are SGHRS and YFSETQ. The CDR3 sequence is 15 residues long. The ends were cut back, 7 bases at V and 0 bases at J, with 14 bases in the middle. DNA of the CDR3: TGCGCCAGCGGCCCGGACGGGTATAGCAATCAGCCCCAGCATTTT. This sequence encodes CASGPDGYSNQPQHF.

This clonotype has a count of ten or more. This chain links TRBV7-3 with TRBJ2-6; TRBD2 is a possible D gene (5 bases). Germline loops: CDR1 SGHTA, CDR2 FQGTGA. This CDR3 contains 18 residues. Trimming removed 0 bases at V and 4 bases at J, with 16 bases between. CDR3 region: CASSLTGSSSSGANVLTF. The DNA for the CDR3 is TGTGCCAGCAGCTTAACAGGGAGCAGTTCCTCGGGGGCCAACGTCCTGACTTTC.

This chain uses TRBV10-3 with TRBJ2-1, with 10 bases aligning to TRBD2. With V trimmed by 4 bases and J by 4 bases, 7 bases remained unmatched. The CDR3 runs 16 residues. From germline, CDR1 is ENHRY and CDR2 SYGVKD. The CDR3 DNA sequence: TGTGCCATCAGTGCCACTAGCGGGGATGTTTACAATGAGCAGTTCTTC. It codes for CAISATSGDVYNEQFF.

This clonotype was detected only a few times. This chain links TRBV6-2 or TRBV6-3 with TRBJ2-1, with 14 bases lining up with TRBD2. This CDR3 contains 15 residues. V was pared by 10 bases and J by 6 bases, with 8 bases of the junction left unmatched. Per germline, CDR1 MNHEY and CDR2 SVGEGT. This chain's CDR3 is CAIRPGLAGVNEQFF. The CDR3 DNA follows: TGTGCCATTCGCCCGGGACTAGCGGGAGTCAATGAGCAGTTCTTC.

This clonotype was seen repeatedly, ten times or more. The V and J genes are TRBV5-1 and TRBJ1-1; 7 nucleotides align to TRBD1. The germline V gene encodes CDR1 SGHRS and CDR2 YFSETQ. Trimming at V came to 4 bases and at J to 3 bases, leaving 6 bases not matched to a gene. The length of the CDR3 is 14 residues. This chain's CDR3 is CASSRDQGDTEAFF. CDR3 bases: TGCGCCAGCAGCAGAGATCAGGGGGACACTGAAGCTTTCTTT. The whole variable domain, filled in from reference TRBV5-1 and TRBJ1-1, reads KAGVTQTPRYLIKTRGQQVTLSCSPISGHRSVSWYQQTPGQGLQFLFEYFSETQRNKGNFPGRFSGRQFSNSRSEMNVSTLELGDSALYLCASSRDQGDTEAFFGQGTRLTVV.

The table lists this clonotype with many counts. This chain connects TRBV5-1 to TRBJ1-4; tentatively, D is TRBD1 (5 bases). The V end was cut by 4 bases, the J end by 7 bases, with 11 bases between. The CDR3 covers 13 residues. The germline V gene encodes CDR1 SGHRS and CDR2 YFSETQ. The CDR3 sequence is CASSRDGGEKLFF. The CDR3 DNA sequence: TGCGCCAGCAGCCGGGACGGGGGTGAAAAACTGTTTTTT.

This clonotype showed up just a few times. The chain employs TRBV5-1 and TRBJ2-1; 8 nucleotides match TRBD2. From germline, CDR1 is SGHRS and CDR2 YFSETQ. The J segment lost 7 bases and the V segment lost 4 bases, leaving 10 bases of the junction unmatched. There are 15 residues in the CDR3. DNA for the CDR3: TGCGCCAGCAGCCAATCGCCTACTAGCGGAAATGAGCAGTTCTTC. This codes for CASSQSPTSGNEQFF.

At least ten counts were recorded for this clonotype. The gene calls are TRBV11-2 and TRBJ2-1; the D gene is possibly TRBD2 (6 bases). Germline-derived CDR1 and CDR2 are SGHAT and FQNNGV. Trimming removed 0 bases at V and 10 bases at J, with 16 bases between. The CDR3 loop spans 15 amino acids. The CDR3 spells CASSLDGGKLREQFF. In DNA form, the CDR3 reads TGTGCCAGCAGCTTAGACGGCGGGAAGTTGCGCGAGCAGTTCTTC.

Points on this clonotype: A much larger clone is a single base away; this may be a read error. This chain uses TRBV28 with TRBJ1-5; D is unresolved. In germline, CDR1 is MDHEN, CDR2 SYDVKM. V lost 3 bases to trimming and J lost 5 bases, with 20 bases between them. CDR3 length: 17 amino acids. CDR3 nucleotide sequence: TGTGCCAGCAGTTTCCCCCTGGCCTTATCCCGAGATCAGCCCCAGCATTTT. Its translation is CASSFPLALSRDQPQHF.

The chain joins TRBV3-1 to TRBJ1-1; no firm D call. CDR3 length: 14 amino acids. Germline CDR1 reads LGHDT; CDR2 reads YNNKEL (reference sequence). The V gene lost 0 bases and the J gene lost 5 bases, with 10 bases spanning the gap. The CDR3 DNA is TGTGCCAGCAGCCAAGAGGCTATTGGGACTGAAGCTTTCTTT. The encoded protein is CASSQEAIGTEAFF.

This clonotype was counted only a few times. One base away lies a much larger clone, so this may be a sequencing read error. This chain uses TRBV28 with TRBJ2-5; 8 bases are a match to TRBD1. Germline values: CDR1 MDHEN, CDR2 SYDVKM. The CDR3 runs to 14 residues. V lost 6 bases, J lost 7 bases, and 10 bases stayed unmatched. CDR3 sequence: CASSIRTGRGTQYF. The CDR3 DNA follows: TGTGCCAGCAGCATACGGACAGGGCGAGGGACCCAGTACTTC.

This clonotype appeared many times. The chain has TRBV20-1 and TRBJ2-1; 12 bases are a match to TRBD2. V lost 0 bases, J lost 7 bases, and 7 bases stayed unmatched. Germline CDR1 is DFQATT and CDR2 is SNEGSKA (reference sequence). The CDR3 totals 16 residues. DNA of the CDR3: TGCAGTGCTAGAGACCCGACTAGCGGGGGAAAGAATGAGCAGTTCTTC. Its translation is CSARDPTSGGKNEQFF.

This clonotype showed up many times. V and J are TRBV7-3 and TRBJ1-5; no clear D gene. Trimming stripped 2 bases from V and 5 bases from J, with 7 bases between. The CDR3 is made up of 13 amino acids. Germline CDR1 is SGHTA and CDR2 is FQGTGA. For the CDR3, the DNA is TGTGCCAGCAGCTTAGACGTTTATCAGCCCCAGCATTTT. This encodes CASSLDVYQPQHF.

This clonotype was counted ten times or more. The J gene is TRBJ2-1, the V gene TRBV29-1; no clear D. Trimming pared 6 bases from V and 0 bases from J, leaving 6 bases between. The CDR3 is 12 amino acids. Germline CDR1 reads SQVTM; CDR2 reads ANQGSEA. The CDR3: CSVRSSYNEQFF. CDR3 DNA: TGCAGCGTACGGAGCTCCTACAATGAGCAGTTCTTC.

This clonotype has at least ten counts. The chain carries TRBV6-5 and TRBJ2-2; a weak D match, TRBD1 (7 bases). Germline V gene lookup returns CDR1 MNHEY and CDR2 SVGAGI. The CDR3 spans 15 residues. Trimming left V 1 base short and J 4 bases short, with 10 bases between. CDR3 in DNA: TGTGCCAGCAGTTACTACAGGGGAGGCACCGGGGAGCTGTTTTTT. This sequence encodes CASSYYRGGTGELFF.

The chain recombines TRBV19 with TRBJ2-1, with TRBD2 identical over 8 bases. The CDR3 has 16 residues. Trimming at V came to 5 bases and at J to 0 bases, leaving 6 bases not matched to a gene. Germline V gives CDR1 LNHDA, CDR2 SQIVND (reference sequence). CDR3 nucleotides: TGTGCCAGTAGTCTCTATAGCGGGATCTCCTACAATGAGCAGTTCTTC. This gives the protein CASSLYSGISYNEQFF.

This clonotype was seen many times. The chain combines TRBV20-1 with TRBJ2-7; 9 bases align to TRBD1. With V trimmed by 0 bases and J by 1 base, 4 bases remained unmatched. CDR1 is DFQATT, CDR2 SNEGSKA, per germline (reference sequence). The CDR3 loop spans 15 amino acids. The CDR3 spells CSARDPGQGSYEQYF. CDR3 DNA sequence: TGCAGTGCTAGAGATCCGGGACAGGGATCCTACGAGCAGTACTTC.

In this sample, this clonotype turned up many times. The chain joins TRBV11-2 to TRBJ2-6, with 7 bases that match TRBD1. With 4 bases clipped from V and 0 bases from J, the junction kept 6 bases outside the gene matches. The CDR3 has 17 residues. Germline-derived CDR1 and CDR2 are SGHAT and FQNNGV. Written as DNA, the CDR3 is TGTGCCAGCAGCTCCTCGGGACAGCGCTCTGGGGCCAACGTCCTGACTTTC. Translated, it gives CASSSSGQRSGANVLTF.

V usage is TRBV10-1 and J usage is TRBJ2-5; 10 bases are shared with TRBD1. Trimming at V came to 3 bases and at J to 7 bases, leaving 11 bases not matched to a gene. Germline lookup yields CDR1 WNHNN and CDR2 SYGVQD (reference sequence). This CDR3 comprises 16 residues. The DNA for the CDR3 is TGCGCCAGCAGTGAAAGCGACAGGGGGCCGGGGGTGACCCAGTACTTC. It encodes CASSESDRGPGVTQYF.

This clonotype has at least ten counts. The chain uses TRBV7-3 and TRBJ2-2; D might be TRBD2 (5 bases). Trimming took 4 bases from V and 1 from J, leaving 13 bases between them. The CDR3 is 16 residues long. Looked up from germline, CDR1 is SGHTA and CDR2 is FQGTGA. The CDR3 loop reads CASSSSRTENTGELFF. As DNA, the CDR3 is TGTGCCAGCAGCTCCTCGAGGACTGAGAACACCGGGGAGCTGTTTTTT.

This clonotype was counted at least ten times. The rearrangement links TRBV5-5 to TRBJ2-6, with D possibly matching TRBD2 (6 bases). Germline V gene sequence: CDR1 SGHKS, CDR2 YYEKEE (reference sequence). The CDR3 is 16 residues long. Deletions cut 0 bases from V and 0 bases from J, with 7 bases between. In DNA form, the CDR3 reads TGTGCCAGCAGCTTGGAGACTAGCTCTGGGGCCAACGTCCTGACTTTC. Protein: CASSLETSSGANVLTF. Together with reference TRBV5-5 and TRBJ2-6, the CDR3 gives the full variable domain: DAGVTQSPTHLIKTRGQQVTLRCSPISGHKSVSWYQQVLGQGPQFIFQYYEKEERGRGNFPDRFSARQFPNYSSELNVNALLLGDSALYLCASSLETSSGANVLTFGAGSRLTVL.

Turning to this clonotype: Possible read error: a much larger clone is one base away. V and J are TRBV12-5 and TRBJ2-2; tentatively, D is TRBD2 (6 bases). This CDR3 contains 13 residues. Germline V gene lookup returns CDR1 LGHNT and CDR2 FRNRAP. CDR3 amino acids: CASGKRNTGGLFF. CDR3 nucleotide sequence: TGTGCTAGTGGAAAGAGGAACACCGGGGGGCTGTTTTTT.

Notes on this clonotype: A much larger clone sits a single nucleotide away, making a read error possible. The genes are TRBV12-3 or TRBV12-4 and TRBJ1-1, with a possible D match to TRBD1 (5 bases). The CDR3 runs 13 residues. The CDR3 is CASRLRENTEALF. The CDR3 region has the DNA TGTGCCAGCAGACTCAGGGAAAACACTGAAGCTCTCTTT.

This clonotype was counted only a few times. This may come from a read error, since a much larger clone is one base off. The J gene is TRBJ2-2, the V gene TRBV6-6, with 9 bases aligning to TRBD1. After removal of 4 bases from V and 9 bases from J, the junction contained 6 bases not matched to a gene. Germline CDR1 is MNHNY and CDR2 is SVGAGI (reference sequence). The CDR3 spans 14 residues. As DNA, the CDR3 is TGTGCCAGCAGTTTACAGGGGGCCGGCAGGGAGCTGTTTTTT. This sequence encodes CASSLQGAGRELFF.

Worth noting for this clonotype: A read error is possible here, since a much larger clone lies one base away. This chain links TRBV7-9 with TRBJ2-1; 7 nucleotides agree with TRBD2. The ends lost 5 bases at V and 8 bases at J; junction bases unmatched: 18. CDR3 length: 17 residues. CDR1 is SEHNR, CDR2 FQNEAQ, per germline (reference sequence). CDR3 sequence reads: CASSPRLTRREYDEQFF. CDR3 DNA sequence: TGTGCCAGCAGCCCCAGGTTGACTAGGCGGGAGTACGATGAGCAGTTCTTC.

This clonotype was observed at least ten times. The chain combines TRBV7-4 with TRBJ2-3; 11 positions agree with TRBD2. This CDR3 has 20 amino acids. Germline V gene data show CDR1 as SGHVT and CDR2 as SQSDAQ. Trimming cost V 6 bases and J 1 base; bases outside gene matches: 18. CDR3 in DNA: TGTGCCAGCAGTCCCGGGACTAGCGGTGATTTAGTGTATGGCACAGATACGCAGTATTTT. This translates into CASSPGTSGDLVYGTDTQYF. The full variable domain, completed using reference TRBV7-4 and TRBJ2-3, is GAGVSQSPRYKVAKRGRDVALRCDSISGHVTLYWYRQTLGQGSEVLTYSQSDAQRDKSGRPSGRFSAERPERSVSTLKIQRTEQGDSAVYLCASSPGTSGDLVYGTDTQYFGPGTRLTVL.

This clonotype was seen repeatedly, ten times or more. CDR3: CASSDGSRASGYYEQYF. DNA of the CDR3: TGTGCCAGCAGTGATGGCAGTCGGGCTAGCGGATACTACGAGCAGTACTTC. This chain joins TRBV5-4 and TRBJ2-7, with 7 bases matching TRBD2. The CDR3 sequence is 17 residues long. The V and J ends lost 5 bases and 3 bases, in that order; junction bases with no gene match: 17. Per the germline V gene, CDR1 is SGHNT and CDR2 is YYREEE (reference sequence).

At least ten counts were recorded for this clonotype. The genes are TRBV7-6 and TRBJ2-5, with D possibly matching TRBD2 (5 bases). The CDR3 has 14 amino acids. Trimming removed 2 bases at V and 2 bases at J, with 9 bases between. Germline values: CDR1 SGHVS, CDR2 FNYEAQ. CDR3 residues: CASSLNPGQETQYF. Here the CDR3 DNA reads TGTGCCAGCAGCTTAAATCCGGGACAAGAGACCCAGTACTTC.

About this clonotype: This could be a read error, since a much larger clone is one nucleotide away. The V and J genes are TRBV18 and TRBJ2-7, with unresolved D. The CDR3 has 11 amino acids. Per the germline V gene, CDR1 is KGHSH and CDR2 is LQKENI. The CDR3, as DNA: TGTACCAGCTCACCCGGTGTCGAGCAGTACTTC. Translating gives CTSSPGVEQYF.

This clonotype was recorded many times. The CDR3 loop reads CASSLGDYPGTGTDTQYF. The CDR3 nucleotides are TGTGCCAGCAGCTTGGGCGACTATCCCGGGACAGGGACAGATACGCAGTATTTT. This chain uses TRBV11-3 with TRBJ2-3, with 9 nucleotides matching TRBD1. Trimming removed 3 bases from V and 3 bases from J; junction bases left unmatched: 13. The CDR3 consists of 18 residues. Germline V gives CDR1 SGHNT, CDR2 YENEEA.